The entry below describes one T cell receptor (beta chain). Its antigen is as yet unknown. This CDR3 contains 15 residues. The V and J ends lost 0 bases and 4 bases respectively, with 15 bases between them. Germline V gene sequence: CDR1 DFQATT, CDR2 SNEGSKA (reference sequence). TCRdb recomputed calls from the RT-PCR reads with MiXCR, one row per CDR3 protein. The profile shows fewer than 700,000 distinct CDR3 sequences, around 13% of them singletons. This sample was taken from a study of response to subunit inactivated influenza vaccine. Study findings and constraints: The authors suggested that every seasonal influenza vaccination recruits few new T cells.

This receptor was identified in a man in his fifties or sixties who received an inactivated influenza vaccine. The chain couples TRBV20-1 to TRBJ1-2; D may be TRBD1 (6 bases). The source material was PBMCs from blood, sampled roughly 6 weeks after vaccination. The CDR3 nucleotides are TGCAGTGCTAGAGAGATCCTGGGGGGGGCCTATGGCTACACCTTC. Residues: CSAREILGGAYGYTF.